This T cell receptor beta chain appears in the sequencing data of a study of blood T cell repertoires in COVID-19. The wider study: Specimens from acute and convalescent COVID-19 originated in the United States, Italy and Spain. PBMCs, B-cell-depleted T cells, or T cells provided the cDNA or gDNA that made up the material.

V lost 7 bases to trimming and J lost 0 bases, with 7 bases between them. Germline CDR1 MNHEY, CDR2 SVGAGI. The CDR3 has 13 amino acids. Authors' processing steps: Amplification of reference gene primers was used by the study to estimate nucleated cell counts. Profiled with immunoSEQ multiplex PCR; TCRdb holds only in-frame clones, not every one. That table furnishes V, J and clone size, whereas the DNA furnished D and trimming. The sample holds roughly 200,000 clones; around 85% are singletons and the top ten take approximately 9.9%. The gene calls are TRBV6-5 and TRBJ1-3; no clear D. The TCR comes from a human donor with active or convalescent COVID-19. The donor label of this sample is uncertain. The sequencing sample was made of peripheral blood. The DNA of the CDR3 is TGTGCCAGCAAAAGGAGCTCTGGAAACACCATATATTTT. Its protein product is CASKRSSGNTIYF.